These T cell receptor beta chains were read from a single sample in a study of blood T cell repertoires in COVID-19. The data were produced by immunoSEQ multiplex PCR, yet TCRdb's version contains in-frame clones alone and is incomplete. The table lists some 80,000 clones, roughly 90% of them singletons. Specimen: peripheral blood. The receptors shown here come from an elderly woman with active or convalescent COVID-19. Both conserved end residues are part of each CDR3. A D gene is named only where the DNA matches it firmly. The size entry is marked missing in some rows and otherwise reads once, few, many or a size class.

V gene: TRBV10-3
J gene: TRBJ1-6
D gene: TRBD1
clone size: -
CDR3 protein: CAISEDRGPHNSPLHF
CDR3 DNA: TGTGCCATCAGTGAGGACAGGGGGCCGCATAATTCACCCCTCCACTTT

V gene: TRBV5-1
J gene: TRBJ1-1
D gene: TRBD1
clone size: -
CDR3 protein: CASSSGQGNTEAFF
CDR3 DNA: TGCGCCAGCAGCTCCGGACAGGGGAACACTGAAGCTTTCTTT

V gene: TRBV30
J gene: TRBJ1-5
D gene: TRBD1
clone size: -
CDR3 protein: CAWSPGTGAGNQPQHF
CDR3 DNA: TGTGCCTGGAGTCCCGGGACAGGGGCGGGCAATCAGCCCCAGCATTTT

V gene: TRBV5-4
J gene: TRBJ1-1
D gene: -
clone size: -
CDR3 protein: CASSLRDFNTEAFF
CDR3 DNA: TGTGCCAGCAGCTTGCGAGACTTTAACACTGAAGCTTTCTTT

V gene: TRBV30
J gene: TRBJ1-4
D gene: -
clone size: -
CDR3 protein: CAWSIPTVSNEKLFF
CDR3 DNA: TGTGCCTGGAGTATCCCGACAGTTAGTAATGAAAAACTGTTTTTT

V gene: TRBV28
J gene: TRBJ2-2
D gene: -
clone size: -
CDR3 protein: CASSLAGAGTGELFF
CDR3 DNA: TGTGCCAGCAGTTTAGCGGGGGCTGGCACCGGGGAGCTGTTTTTT

V gene: TRBV19
J gene: TRBJ1-1
D gene: TRBD1
clone size: -
CDR3 protein: CASSLRDRGGTEAFF
CDR3 DNA: TGTGCCAGTAGTCTAAGGGACAGGGGCGGCACTGAAGCTTTCTTT

V gene: TRBV13
J gene: TRBJ2-7
D gene: TRBD1
clone size: once
CDR3 protein: CASSFRDRGHEQYF
CDR3 DNA: TGTGCCAGCAGCTTCCGGGACAGGGGCCACGAGCAGTACTTC

V gene: TRBV6-1
J gene: TRBJ1-4
D gene: TRBD1
clone size: -
CDR3 protein: CASSEGTGGSEKLFF
CDR3 DNA: TGTGCCAGCAGTGAAGGGACAGGGGGTAGCGAAAAACTGTTTTTT

V gene: TRBV4-2
J gene: TRBJ2-7
D gene: TRBD2
clone size: -
CDR3 protein: CASSQDLPGTSGGYEQYF
CDR3 DNA: TGTGCCAGCAGCCAAGATCTCCCTGGGACTAGCGGGGGCTACGAGCAGTACTTC

V gene: TRBV2
J gene: TRBJ1-2
D gene: TRBD1
clone size: once
CDR3 protein: CASDPGGYGYTF
CDR3 DNA: TGTGCCAGCGACCCAGGGGGCTATGGCTACACCTTC

V gene: TRBV9
J gene: TRBJ1-3
D gene: -
clone size: -
CDR3 protein: CASSATWGGAYTIYF
CDR3 DNA: TGTGCCAGCAGCGCGACGTGGGGGGGCGCATACACCATATATTTT

V gene: TRBV7-8
J gene: TRBJ1-2
D gene: -
clone size: -
CDR3 protein: CASKRVQLNYGYTF
CDR3 DNA: TGTGCCAGCAAACGAGTTCAATTAAACTATGGCTACACCTTC

V gene: TRBV15
J gene: TRBJ1-5
D gene: TRBD1
clone size: -
CDR3 protein: CATSPSLDRGHQPQHF
CDR3 DNA: TGTGCCACCAGCCCAAGCCTGGACAGGGGGCATCAGCCCCAGCATTTT

V gene: TRBV3-1/TRBV3-2
J gene: TRBJ2-3
D gene: -
clone size: -
CDR3 protein: CASSPTATTDTQYF
CDR3 DNA: TGTGCCAGCAGCCCGACAGCCACCACAGATACGCAGTATTTT

V gene: TRBV27
J gene: TRBJ2-1
D gene: TRBD2
clone size: -
CDR3 protein: CASSLAAGDSYNEQFF
CDR3 DNA: TGTGCCAGCAGTTTAGCAGCGGGGGACTCCTACAATGAGCAGTTCTTC

V gene: TRBV4-2
J gene: TRBJ1-5
D gene: TRBD1
clone size: -
CDR3 protein: CASSQNLGTGQNQPQHF
CDR3 DNA: TGTGCCAGCAGCCAAAACCTTGGGACAGGGCAAAATCAGCCCCAGCATTTT

V gene: TRBV28
J gene: TRBJ1-1
D gene: -
clone size: once
CDR3 protein: CASTVRDTEAFF
CDR3 DNA: TGTGCCAGCACGGTACGAGACACTGAAGCTTTCTTT

V gene: TRBV28
J gene: TRBJ2-6
D gene: TRBD1
clone size: -
CDR3 protein: CASRAGTGMPRRGANVLTF
CDR3 DNA: TGTGCCAGCAGGGCCGGGACAGGGATGCCCAGGAGGGGGGCCAACGTCCTGACTTTC

V gene: TRBV6-5
J gene: TRBJ1-1
D gene: -
clone size: -
CDR3 protein: CASSQGPRGTTEAFF
CDR3 DNA: TGTGCCAGCAGCCAGGGACCCAGGGGAACGACTGAAGCTTTCTTT

V gene: TRBV9
J gene: TRBJ1-1
D gene: -
clone size: many
CDR3 protein: CASSVVGGGNTEAFF
CDR3 DNA: TGTGCCAGCAGCGTAGTGGGGGGTGGGAACACTGAAGCTTTCTTT

V gene: TRBV6-5
J gene: TRBJ1-1
D gene: -
clone size: -
CDR3 protein: CASSFPGWTEAFF
CDR3 DNA: TGTGCCAGCAGTTTCCCAGGGTGGACTGAAGCTTTCTTT

V gene: TRBV6-5
J gene: TRBJ1-6
D gene: -
clone size: -
CDR3 protein: CASTQGSGSPLHF
CDR3 DNA: TGTGCCAGCACGCAGGGTAGTGGTTCACCCCTCCACTTT

V gene: TRBV7-6
J gene: TRBJ1-2
D gene: TRBD1
clone size: -
CDR3 protein: CASSSRPDRVEGYTF
CDR3 DNA: TGTGCCAGCAGCTCCCGCCCCGACAGGGTTGAAGGCTACACCTTC

V gene: TRBV9
J gene: TRBJ1-2
D gene: -
clone size: -
CDR3 protein: CASSSRGGEGYGYTF
CDR3 DNA: TGTGCCAGCAGCTCCCGGGGGGGAGAGGGGTATGGCTACACCTTC

V gene: TRBV10-1
J gene: TRBJ2-7
D gene: -
clone size: -
CDR3 protein: CASSVYRTYEQYF
CDR3 DNA: TGCGCCAGCAGTGTGTACAGGACCTACGAGCAGTACTTC

V gene: TRBV19
J gene: TRBJ2-4
D gene: TRBD1
clone size: -
CDR3 protein: CASSRRDSKNIQYF
CDR3 DNA: TGTGCCAGTAGTAGAAGGGACAGCAAAAACATTCAGTACTTC

V gene: TRBV6-5
J gene: TRBJ2-7
D gene: -
clone size: -
CDR3 protein: CASSYSKLGGYEQYF
CDR3 DNA: TGTGCCAGCAGTTACTCGAAGCTAGGGGGCTACGAGCAGTACTTC

V gene: TRBV29-1
J gene: TRBJ2-3
D gene: TRBD2
clone size: -
CDR3 protein: CSVGTSGGGATDTQYF
CDR3 DNA: TGCAGCGTTGGAACTAGCGGGGGGGGTGCCACAGATACGCAGTATTTT

V gene: TRBV9
J gene: TRBJ1-5
D gene: -
clone size: -
CDR3 protein: CASFPTVYSNQPQHF
CDR3 DNA: TGTGCCAGCTTCCCAACGGTTTATAGCAATCAGCCCCAGCATTTT

V gene: TRBV28
J gene: TRBJ2-2
D gene: TRBD1
clone size: -
CDR3 protein: CASSRQGTSNTGELFF
CDR3 DNA: TGTGCCAGCAGCCGACAGGGGACCTCGAACACCGGGGAGCTGTTTTTT

V gene: TRBV12-3/TRBV12-4
J gene: TRBJ1-2
D gene: -
clone size: once
CDR3 protein: CASSQGYYGYTF
CDR3 DNA: TGTGCCAGCAGCCAGGGTTACTATGGCTACACCTTC

V gene: TRBV19
J gene: TRBJ1-4
D gene: TRBD1
clone size: -
CDR3 protein: CASRTGVEKLFF
CDR3 DNA: TGTGCCAGTAGAACAGGGGTTGAAAAACTGTTTTTT

V gene: TRBV2
J gene: TRBJ2-3
D gene: -
clone size: -
CDR3 protein: CASSVTGGTDTQYF
CDR3 DNA: TGTGCCAGCAGTGTCACCGGGGGCACAGATACGCAGTATTTT

V gene: TRBV9
J gene: TRBJ2-5
D gene: TRBD1
clone size: -
CDR3 protein: CASSVGSTGHQETQYF
CDR3 DNA: TGTGCCAGCAGCGTAGGCTCGACAGGGCACCAAGAGACCCAGTACTTC

V gene: TRBV4-3
J gene: TRBJ1-6
D gene: -
clone size: -
CDR3 protein: CASSQGGRSPLHF
CDR3 DNA: TGCGCCAGCAGCCAAGGGGGGAGGTCACCCCTCCACTTT

V gene: TRBV27
J gene: TRBJ1-2
D gene: -
clone size: -
CDR3 protein: CASKWGHEFDYGYTF
CDR3 DNA: TGTGCCAGCAAATGGGGACACGAGTTCGACTATGGCTACACCTTC

V gene: TRBV6-2/TRBV6-3
J gene: TRBJ2-5
D gene: TRBD2
clone size: -
CDR3 protein: CASSSGGAKETQYF
CDR3 DNA: TGTGCCAGCAGTAGCGGGGGGGCGAAAGAGACCCAGTACTTC

V gene: TRBV4-3
J gene: TRBJ1-5
D gene: -
clone size: once
CDR3 protein: CASSQSGGRFRNQPQHF
CDR3 DNA: TGCGCCAGCAGCCAGTCAGGCGGGCGTTTCCGCAATCAGCCCCAGCATTTT

V gene: TRBV7-9
J gene: TRBJ2-7
D gene: TRBD2
clone size: -
CDR3 protein: CASSQSRPTSDEQYF
CDR3 DNA: TGTGCCAGCAGCCAATCCCGGCCGACTAGCGACGAGCAGTACTTC

V gene: TRBV5-1
J gene: TRBJ1-6
D gene: TRBD1
clone size: -
CDR3 protein: CASSLEAGTANSPLHF
CDR3 DNA: TGCGCCAGCAGCCTGGAAGCCGGGACAGCGAATTCACCCCTCCACTTT

V gene: TRBV28
J gene: TRBJ1-2
D gene: -
clone size: -
CDR3 protein: CASSFYRETINYGYTF
CDR3 DNA: TGTGCCAGCAGTTTCTACCGGGAGACCATTAACTATGGCTACACCTTC

V gene: TRBV3-1/TRBV3-2
J gene: TRBJ1-4
D gene: TRBD1
clone size: -
CDR3 protein: CASSQLTGGGFEKLFF
CDR3 DNA: TGTGCCAGCAGCCAGCTTACAGGGGGCGGTTTTGAAAAACTGTTTTTT

V gene: TRBV19
J gene: TRBJ1-2
D gene: -
clone size: -
CDR3 protein: CASRETGQSNYGYTF
CDR3 DNA: TGTGCCAGTAGAGAGACAGGTCAATCTAACTATGGCTACACCTTC

V gene: TRBV5-1
J gene: TRBJ2-7
D gene: -
clone size: -
CDR3 protein: CASSLVGGSYEQYF
CDR3 DNA: TGCGCCAGCAGCTTGGTCGGGGGATCCTACGAGCAGTACTTC

V gene: TRBV28
J gene: TRBJ1-2
D gene: TRBD1
clone size: once
CDR3 protein: CASSRQGLANYGYTF
CDR3 DNA: TGTGCCAGCAGCCGACAGGGGTTAGCTAACTATGGCTACACCTTC